These 10 T cell receptor beta chains originate from one sample sequenced in a study of human T cells and chemical hapten exposure. A single record per CDR3 protein comes from TCRdb applying MiXCR to the RACE reads. The data show approximately 80,000 distinct CDR3 sequences, roughly a tenth seen once. Documented time point: patch test 2, 6 weeks after DPC sensitization. The treatment here: therapeutic diphenylcyclopropenone sensitization with weekly scalp DPC. The sequencing here drew on whole blood, taken in connection with sensitization to the hapten diphenylcyclopropenone (DPC). These receptors came from a woman between 45 and 65 years old with alopecia areata. Some clones in this sample may be carry-over from other donors' samples.

This chain joins TRBV7-9 and TRBJ2-7, with 9 bases lining up with TRBD1. The CDR3 is 15 residues long. CDR1 is SEHNR and CDR2 is FQNEAQ in the germline V gene (reference sequence). The V gene end was trimmed by 8 bases and the J gene end by 6 bases; junction bases not matched to a gene: 14. CDR3 sequence: CASGRQGQGVSEQYF. The CDR3 nucleotides are TGTGCCAGCGGTCGTCAGGGACAGGGAGTCTCCGAGCAGTACTTC. The variable domain in full, completed from reference TRBV7-9 and TRBJ2-7, reads DTGVSQNPRHKITKRGQNVTFRCDPISEHNRLYWYRQTLGQGPEFLTYFQNEAQLEKSRLLSDRFSAERPKGSFSTLEIQRTEQGDSAMYLCASGRQGQGVSEQYFGPGTRLTVT.

This clonotype was seen only a few times. V gene TRBV7-2 combines with J gene TRBJ1-5; perhaps TRBD1 as D (6 bases). The CDR3 has 16 residues. With 2 bases removed from V and 2 bases from J, the gap between germline ends came to 13 bases. Germline V lookup: CDR1 SGHTA, CDR2 FQGNSA. CDR3 protein: CASSLLGRGGNQPQHF. DNA for the CDR3: TGTGCCAGCAGCTTACTCGGCAGGGGTGGCAATCAGCCCCAGCATTTT.

Ten or more counts support this clonotype. The chain couples TRBV11-3 to TRBJ2-1, with 7 positions matching TRBD2. The length of the CDR3 is 14 residues. Unmatched junction bases numbered 3, after V lost 0 bases and J lost 7 bases. The germline V gene encodes CDR1 SGHNT and CDR2 YENEEA. CDR3 loop: CASSLEGGWNEQFF. DNA of the CDR3: TGTGCCAGCAGCTTAGAGGGGGGGTGGAATGAGCAGTTCTTC.

The table lists this clonotype with a few counts. The CDR3, as DNA: TGTGCCAGCACCCTGAGGCAGGGCATGAACACTGAAGCTTTCTTT. Its translation is CASTLRQGMNTEAFF. The chain recombines TRBV28 with TRBJ1-1; D possibly corresponds to TRBD1 (5 bases). The CDR3 consists of 15 residues. Trimming cost V 7 bases and J 0 bases, with 15 bases left between them. Germline V gives CDR1 MDHEN, CDR2 SYDVKM.

This clonotype was recorded a few times. The rearrangement uses TRBV10-3 and TRBJ1-1; no firm D call. Trimming left V 2 bases short and J 1 base short, with 5 bases between. Per germline, CDR1 ENHRY and CDR2 SYGVKD. This CDR3 is 13 amino acids long. The CDR3 nucleotides are TGTGCCATCAGTGAGACACAGAACACTGAAGCTTTCTTT. Its protein product is CAISETQNTEAFF.

This clonotype appeared a few times. This chain connects TRBV11-2 to TRBJ2-1; D uncertain. The germline gives CDR1 SGHAT, CDR2 FQNNGV. This CDR3 region has 12 residues. Trimming took off 5 bases at V and 4 bases at J, with 6 bases between the two ends. CDR3 DNA sequence: TGTGCCAGCAGCCCAAGGTACAATGAGCAGTTCTTC. Amino acids: CASSPRYNEQFF.

The chain has TRBV5-1 and TRBJ2-2; 9 nucleotides line up with TRBD1. J was trimmed by 4 bases and V by 7 bases; bases with no gene match: 8. This CDR3 has 15 residues. CDR1 is SGHRS, CDR2 YFSETQ, per germline. CDR3 protein: CASRQGDEATGELFF. The CDR3 DNA reads as TGCGCCAGCCGACAGGGGGATGAAGCCACCGGGGAGCTGTTTTTT.

This clonotype showed up many times. The chain combines TRBV5-4 with TRBJ1-3; 7 nucleotides match TRBD1. CDR3 size: 15 residues. Germline-derived CDR1 and CDR2 are SGHNT and YYREEE (reference sequence). The junction had 1 base not matched to a gene; V was cut back by 0 bases and J by 1 base. The CDR3 sequence: CASSLEGASGNTIYF. The DNA of the CDR3 is TGTGCCAGCAGCTTGGAGGGGGCGTCTGGAAACACCATATATTTT.

The chain has TRBV29-1 and TRBJ2-7, with a weak D call TRBD1 (5 bases). CDR3 length equals 11 residues. V was trimmed by 5 bases and J by 3 bases, leaving 8 bases between them. Germline V CDR1 and CDR2: SQVTM, ANQGSEA. As DNA, the CDR3 is TGCAGCGTTCAGGGTAACTACGAGCAGTACTTC. Its protein product is CSVQGNYEQYF.

The V and J genes are TRBV10-1 and TRBJ2-3; tentative D call: TRBD2 (5 bases). Germline CDR1 is WNHNN and CDR2 is SYGVQD (reference sequence). The CDR3 loop spans 16 amino acids. Trimming removed 1 base from V and 2 bases from J, with 13 bases in between. DNA of the CDR3: TGCGCCAGCAGTGAGTGGAACGGGATCTCCACAGATACGCAGTATTTT. Translated: CASSEWNGISTDTQYF.